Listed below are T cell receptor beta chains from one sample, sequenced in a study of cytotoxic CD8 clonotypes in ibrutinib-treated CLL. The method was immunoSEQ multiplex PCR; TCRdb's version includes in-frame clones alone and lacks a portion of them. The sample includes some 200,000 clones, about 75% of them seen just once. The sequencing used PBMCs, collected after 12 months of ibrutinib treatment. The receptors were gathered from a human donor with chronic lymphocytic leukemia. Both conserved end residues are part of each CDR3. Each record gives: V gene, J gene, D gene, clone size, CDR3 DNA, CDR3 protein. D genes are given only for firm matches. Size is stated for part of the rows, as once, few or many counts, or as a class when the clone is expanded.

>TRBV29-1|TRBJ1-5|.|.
TGCAGCGTTGATGAGGGCGCCAATCAGCCCCAGCATTTT
CSVDEGANQPQHF
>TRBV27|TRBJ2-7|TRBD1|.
TGTGCCAGCAGGAGCCCCGGGACAGGGTCCTACGAGCAGTACTTC
CASRSPGTGSYEQYF
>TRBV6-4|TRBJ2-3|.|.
TGTGCCAGCAGTGACCAGGGGCGGTTGACAGATACGCAGTATTTT
CASSDQGRLTDTQYF
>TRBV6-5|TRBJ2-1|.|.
TGTGCCAGCAGTTACTCCCCGATCAATGAGCAGTTCTTC
CASSYSPINEQFF
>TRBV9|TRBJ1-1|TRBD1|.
TGTGCCAGCAGCGTAGGGACAGGAGCCATGAACACTGAAGCTTTCTTT
CASSVGTGAMNTEAFF
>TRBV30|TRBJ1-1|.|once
TGTGCCTGCCGTAAGCAGGGCCCTGAAGCTTTCTTT
CACRKQGPEAFF
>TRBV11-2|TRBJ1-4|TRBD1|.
TGTGCCAGCAGCTTAGCACGACAGGGGAGTAATGAAAAACTGTTTTTT
CASSLARQGSNEKLFF
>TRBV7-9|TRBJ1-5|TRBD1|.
TGTGCCAGCAGCTGGACAGGGCGGGAGAATCAGCCCCAGCATTTT
CASSWTGRENQPQHF
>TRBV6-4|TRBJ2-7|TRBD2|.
TGTGCCAGCAGTGAGAAAGCGGGAGTAAGGCAGTACTTC
CASSEKAGVRQYF
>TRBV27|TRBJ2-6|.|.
TGTGCCAGCAGTCCCCAGATAGGGGCGGACGGGGCCAACGTCCTGACTTTC
CASSPQIGADGANVLTF
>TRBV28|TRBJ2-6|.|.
TGTGCCAGCAGTTTATGGAACTCTGGGGCCAACGTCCTGACTTTC
CASSLWNSGANVLTF
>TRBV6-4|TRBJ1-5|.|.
TGTGCCAGCAGTGCTACCCGGACACCAAGGAACAGCAATCAGCCCCAGCATTTT
CASSATRTPRNSNQPQHF
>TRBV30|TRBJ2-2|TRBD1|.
TGTGCCTGGAGTGTACGTTATAAGGTCAGGGGGCTGAACACCGGGGAGCTGTTTTTT
CAWSVRYKVRGLNTGELFF
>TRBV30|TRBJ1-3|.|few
TGTGCCTCCGGGACTGGAAACACCATATATTTT
CASGTGNTIYF
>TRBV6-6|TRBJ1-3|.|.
TGTGCCAGCAGTTACTACGACGGCAGCTCTGGAAACACCATATATTTT
CASSYYDGSSGNTIYF
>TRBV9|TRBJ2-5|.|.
TGTGCCAGCAGCCCACCCAGTAGTTACCAAGAGACCCAGTACTTC
CASSPPSSYQETQYF
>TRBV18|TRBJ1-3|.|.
TGTGCCAGCTCACCACCACCGGCCACCTCTGGAAACACCATATATTTT
CASSPPPATSGNTIYF
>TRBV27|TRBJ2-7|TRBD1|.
TGTGCCAGCAGTACTACAGGGGTGGGCTACGAGCAGTACTTC
CASSTTGVGYEQYF
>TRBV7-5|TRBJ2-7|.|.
TGTGCCAGAAGCTTATGGCAGTCTTTCAGGTACGAGCAGTACTTC
CARSLWQSFRYEQYF
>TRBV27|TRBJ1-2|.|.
TGTGCCAGCAGTTTAGCAGGTTCTGAATATGGCTACACCTTC
CASSLAGSEYGYTF
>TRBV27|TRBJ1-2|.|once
TGTGCCAGCAGTTTAGGATGGGGGACGGGAGGTGGCTACACCTTC
CASSLGWGTGGGYTF
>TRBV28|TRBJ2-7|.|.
TGTGCCAGCAACCCGGGGGCGGGATACGAGCAGTACTTC
CASNPGAGYEQYF
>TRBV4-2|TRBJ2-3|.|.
TGTGCCAGCAGACTCCCAGGGGGGGGCACAGATACGCAGTATTTT
CASRLPGGGTDTQYF
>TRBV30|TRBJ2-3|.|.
TGTGCCTGGCAAAAGCGGCACTCTAGCACAGATACGCAGTATTTT
CAWQKRHSSTDTQYF
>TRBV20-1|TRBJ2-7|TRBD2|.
TGCAGTGCTAGTCTAGCGGGAAGACGGTACTTC
CSASLAGRRYF
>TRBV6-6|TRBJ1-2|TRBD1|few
TGTGCCAGCAGTTACTATACCGGGACAGGGGGCTATGGCTACACCTTC
CASSYYTGTGGYGYTF
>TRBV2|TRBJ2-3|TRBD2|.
TGTGCCAGCAGTGGAGCTAGCGGACCCCGTTTGGGGCAGTATTTT
CASSGASGPRLGQYF
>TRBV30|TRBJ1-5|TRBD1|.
TGTGCCTGGGGGACAGCCAGGCAGGGAAGACGCCAGCCCCAGCATTTT
CAWGTARQGRRQPQHF
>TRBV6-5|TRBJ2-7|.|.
TGTGCCAGCAGTTTGGCGCCGTCGGGAGAGCAGTACTTC
CASSLAPSGEQYF
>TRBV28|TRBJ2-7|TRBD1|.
TGTGCCAGCAGCCCCCATGTGGGGACAGGGGGCGACGAGCAGTACTTC
CASSPHVGTGGDEQYF
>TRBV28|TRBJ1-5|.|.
TGTGCCAGCAGTTTAAGGGGCGGGATTCTTAAGCCCCAGCATTTT
CASSLRGGILKPQHF
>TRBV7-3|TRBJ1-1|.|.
TGTGCCAGCAGCCCGGAGATGGGATTGGGCACTGAAGCTTTCTTT
CASSPEMGLGTEAFF